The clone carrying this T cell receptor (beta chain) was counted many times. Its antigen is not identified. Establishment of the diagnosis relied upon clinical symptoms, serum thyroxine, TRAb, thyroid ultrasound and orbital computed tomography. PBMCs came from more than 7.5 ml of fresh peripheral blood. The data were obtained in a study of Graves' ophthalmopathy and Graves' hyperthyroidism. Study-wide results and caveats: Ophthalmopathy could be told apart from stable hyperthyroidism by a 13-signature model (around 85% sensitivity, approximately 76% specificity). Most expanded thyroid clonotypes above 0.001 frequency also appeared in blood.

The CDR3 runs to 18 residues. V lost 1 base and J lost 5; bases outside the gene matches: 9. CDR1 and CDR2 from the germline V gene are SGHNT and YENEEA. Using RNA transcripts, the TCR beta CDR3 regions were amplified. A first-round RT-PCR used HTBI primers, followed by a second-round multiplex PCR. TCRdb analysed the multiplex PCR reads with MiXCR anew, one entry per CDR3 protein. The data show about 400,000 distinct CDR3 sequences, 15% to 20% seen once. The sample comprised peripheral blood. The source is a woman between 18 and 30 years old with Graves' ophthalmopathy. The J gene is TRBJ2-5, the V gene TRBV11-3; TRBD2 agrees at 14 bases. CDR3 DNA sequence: TGTGCCAGCAGCTTAGTAGGACTAGCGGGAGGCGGGTGGGAGACCCAGTACTTC. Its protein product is CASSLVGLAGGGWETQYF.